Below are 3 T cell receptor beta chains sequenced from a single sample in a study of T cell repertoires in cytomegalovirus infection. Their antigens remain unidentified. TCRdb reanalysed the reads using MiXCR and keeps one entry per CDR3 protein. The data hold around 85,000 distinct CDR3 sequences, with approximately 46% observed a single time. Material: CD8+ T cells from cultured PBMCs, obtained from culture after CMV antigen stimulation. The receptors originated from a human donor in good health (CMV status not recorded). Some clones in this sample may be carry-over from other donors' samples.

This clonotype was seen only a few times. V gene TRBV11-1 combines with J gene TRBJ2-3; D ambiguous. The germline CDR1 and CDR2 sequences are SGHAT and FQDESV (reference sequence). With 5 bases removed from V and 3 bases from J, the gap between germline ends came to 9 bases. CDR3 length equals 13 residues. CDR3 residues: CASSLIHTDTQYF. The CDR3 bases are TGTGCCAGCAGCCTGATCCATACAGATACGCAGTATTTT.

The chain combines TRBV6-1 with TRBJ2-1; 10 bases fit TRBD2. The V gene end was trimmed by 3 bases and the J gene end by 8 bases; junction bases not matched to a gene: 10. This CDR3 has 16 residues. The germline V gene has CDR1 MNHNS and CDR2 SASEGT. CDR3 nucleotides: TGTGCCAGCAGTGAGCCTAGCGGGGGCCTTATTTATGAGCAGTTCTTC. Residues: CASSEPSGGLIYEQFF.

A few counts support this clonotype. V is TRBV7-4 and J is TRBJ2-5, with D possibly TRBD1 on 6 matching bases. The CDR3 spans 14 residues. The V gene lost 5 bases and the J gene lost 4 bases, with 14 bases spanning the gap. CDR1 is SGHVT and CDR2 is SQSDAQ in the germline V gene. CDR3 in amino acids: CASSAQGLGETQYF. CDR3 nucleotides: TGTGCCAGCAGCGCTCAGGGGTTGGGAGAGACCCAGTACTTC.